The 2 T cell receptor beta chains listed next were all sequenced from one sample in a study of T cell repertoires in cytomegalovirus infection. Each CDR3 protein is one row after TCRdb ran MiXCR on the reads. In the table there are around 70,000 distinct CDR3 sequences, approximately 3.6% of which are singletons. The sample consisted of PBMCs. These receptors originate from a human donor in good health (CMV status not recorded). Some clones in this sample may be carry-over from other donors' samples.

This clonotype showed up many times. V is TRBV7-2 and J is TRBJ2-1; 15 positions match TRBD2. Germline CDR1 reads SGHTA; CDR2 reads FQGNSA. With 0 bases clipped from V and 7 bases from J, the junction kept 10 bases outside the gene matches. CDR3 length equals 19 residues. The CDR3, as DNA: TGTGCCAGCAGCTTAGCCAGGGGAAGGACTAGCGGGAGGGTAAATGAGCAGTTCTTC. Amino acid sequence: CASSLARGRTSGRVNEQFF.

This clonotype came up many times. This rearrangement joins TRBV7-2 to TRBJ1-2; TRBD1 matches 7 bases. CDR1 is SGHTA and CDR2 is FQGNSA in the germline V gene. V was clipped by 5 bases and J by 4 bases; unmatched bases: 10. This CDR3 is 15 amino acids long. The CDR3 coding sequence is TGTGCCAGCAGCCCCGGGACAGCCCTTCTCTATGGCTACACCTTC. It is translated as CASSPGTALLYGYTF.